Below, 8 T cell receptor beta chains from the same sample are listed, as sequenced in a study of blood T cells in healthy people across ages. Together with a sample-barcoded 5' primer, a J-beta primer mix was included in a second PCR lasting roughly 7 to 11 cycles. Via MiXCR, TCRdb re-called the 5' RACE reads, giving one row per CDR3 protein. The sample consists of 780,000 or so distinct CDR3 sequences, approximately 25% of them appearing once. These sequences were also reported in another study, on T cells of mothers and their children.

The sequenced material came from blood. The receptors come from a boy younger than 18 in good health.

This clonotype was recorded at least ten times. The CDR3 spells CASSFSARLAKSYNEQFF. In nucleotides, the CDR3 is TGTGCCAGCAGCTTTTCGGCGAGACTAGCGAAGTCCTACAATGAGCAGTTCTTC. V and J are TRBV13 and TRBJ2-1, with TRBD2 matching over 8 bases. The CDR3 consists of 18 residues. The J segment lost 1 base and the V segment lost 3 bases, leaving 11 bases of the junction unmatched. Germline V gene lookup returns CDR1 PRHDT and CDR2 FYEKMQ (reference sequence).

The chain links TRBV20-1 to TRBJ2-5; 10 bases align to TRBD2. The CDR3 is 14 amino acids. The V gene's germline CDR1 is DFQATT and CDR2 SNEGSKA (reference sequence). V gave up 2 bases and J gave up 3 bases; unmatched junction bases: 3. The CDR3 DNA reads TGCAGTGCTAGACCTAGCGGGAGAGAAGAGACCCAGTACTTC. Residues: CSARPSGREETQYF.

The chain recombines TRBV7-3 with TRBJ1-2, with 9 bases fitting TRBD1. The germline gives CDR1 SGHTA, CDR2 FQGTGA. This CDR3 is 15 amino acids long. The ends lost 3 bases at V and 5 bases at J; junction bases unmatched: 7. The DNA of the CDR3 is TGTGCCAGCAGCTTGTCTCCGGGACAGGGTTATGGCTACACCTTC. Protein product: CASSLSPGQGYGYTF. Supplemented by reference TRBV7-3 and TRBJ1-2, the full variable domain reads GAGVSQTPSNKVTEKGKYVELRCDPISGHTALYWYRQSLGQGPEFLIYFQGTGAADDSGLPNDRFFAVRPEGSVSTLKIQRTERGDSAVYLCASSLSPGQGYGYTFGSGTRLTVV.

There are a few counts of this clonotype. The V and J genes are TRBV20-1 and TRBJ2-5; D call uncertain. The J call is uncertain, as TRBJ2-1 better fits the DNA end. From germline, CDR1 is DFQATT and CDR2 SNEGSKA (reference sequence). The CDR3 is 10 residues long. The CDR3 here is CSAINYEQFF. For the CDR3, the DNA is TGCAGTGCTATTAACTATGAGCAGTTCTTC.

The rearrangement uses TRBV4-3 and TRBJ2-7, with TRBD2 as a possible D gene (5 bases). This CDR3 has 18 residues. Trimming pared 0 bases from V and 6 bases from J, leaving 24 bases between. Germline values: CDR1 LGHNA, CDR2 YSLEER. The CDR3 loop is CASSQDLYHEGAGSEQYF. In DNA form, the CDR3 reads TGCGCCAGCAGCCAAGATCTCTACCATGAGGGCGCTGGGTCCGAGCAGTACTTC.

The chain has TRBV11-2 and TRBJ2-3; 9 bases align to TRBD2. The germline gives CDR1 SGHAT, CDR2 FQNNGV. After removal of 4 bases from V and 6 bases from J, the junction contained 17 bases not matched to a gene. This CDR3 region has 18 residues. The CDR3 loop reads CASSSPGLALRRLDTQYF. CDR3 DNA sequence: TGTGCCAGCAGCTCCCCGGGACTAGCCTTACGACGTTTGGATACGCAGTATTTT. Full variable domain (outside the CDR3, taken from reference TRBV11-2 and TRBJ2-3): EAGVAQSPRYKIIEKRQSVAFWCNPISGHATLYWYQQILGQGPKLLIQFQNNGVVDDSQLPKDRFSAERLKGVDSTLKIQPAKLEDSAVYLCASSSPGLALRRLDTQYFGPGTRLTVL.

Only a few counts were recorded for this clonotype. A junction boundary mismatches the germline segment, possibly from a read error. The genes are TRBV28 and TRBJ2-7; TRBD2 aligns across 9 bases. The CDR3 length is 12 residues. Per the germline V gene, CDR1 is MDHEN and CDR2 is SYDVKM. This CDR3 is CASSLWAGGLDF. CDR3 in DNA: TGTGCCAGCAGTTTATGGGCGGGAGGGCTGGACTTC.

This clonotype was counted a few times. The rearrangement joins TRBV20-1 to TRBJ2-5; possibly TRBD2 for D (8 bases). Between the trimmed V and J ends, which lost 6 bases and 11 bases, there was a span of 25 bases. Germline assignment: CDR1 DFQATT and CDR2 SNEGSKA (reference sequence). The CDR3 covers 14 residues. The DNA for the CDR3 is TGCAGTGCCCCCCAGGGGGAGCGGGAGATAGGGCAGTACTTC. Protein sequence: CSAPQGEREIGQYF.